A selection of T cell receptor beta chains follows, all from one sample in a study of T-cell reconstitution after alpha-beta-depleted transplantation in children. MiXCR was run by TCRdb on the PCR reads, yielding one entry per CDR3 protein. The sample holds tens of thousands of distinct CDR3 sequences, approximately 6.1% seen once. Sequences were derived from PBMCs, mostly from graft donor cells, sampled 60 days after TCRalphabeta/CD19-depleted stem cell transplant. Every receptor here comes from a female patient aged 2 to 10 who had a stem cell transplant for aplastic anemia, so the T cells may come from the graft donor. The CDR3 runs from the conserved cysteine through the conserved F or W. D genes are given only for firm matches. Expanded clones get a size class; other rows say once, few or many, or leave the size out.

j_call: TRBJ2-1
clone_size: many
v_call: TRBV6-5
d_call: TRBD1
cdr3_nt: TGTGCCAGCAGTTACTCTCGTTTGACAGGGGGGCACAATGAGCAGTTCTTC
cdr3_aa: CASSYSRLTGGHNEQFF

j_call: TRBJ2-2
clone_size: many
v_call: TRBV9
d_call: NA
cdr3_nt: TGTGCCAGCAGCGCCACCTTGTCCACCGGGGAGCTGTTTTTT
cdr3_aa: CASSATLSTGELFF

j_call: TRBJ2-2
clone_size: NA
v_call: TRBV19
d_call: NA
cdr3_nt: TGTGCCAGCAGGCGGGGGCTTTTCACCGGGGAGCTGTTTTTT
cdr3_aa: CASRRGLFTGELFF

j_call: TRBJ2-1
clone_size: many
v_call: TRBV28
d_call: TRBD2
cdr3_nt: TGTGCCAGCAGTTTAGCGGGAGTGGTGTCGGGTTACAATGAGCAGTTCTTC
cdr3_aa: CASSLAGVVSGYNEQFF

j_call: TRBJ2-1
clone_size: many
v_call: TRBV3-1
d_call: NA
cdr3_nt: TGTGCCAGCAGGCGGGGACTCATCTACAATGAGCAGTTCTTC
cdr3_aa: CASRRGLIYNEQFF

j_call: TRBJ1-2
clone_size: few
v_call: TRBV12-3/TRBV12-4
d_call: NA
cdr3_nt: TGTGCCAGCAGTTCCTCATCCGCCCAGGGAGGCTATGGCTACACCTTC
cdr3_aa: CASSSSSAQGGYGYTF

j_call: TRBJ2-1
clone_size: many
v_call: TRBV5-1
d_call: TRBD1
cdr3_nt: TGCGCCAGCAGCTCAATGAGACAGGGGGTTGAGCAGTTCTTC
cdr3_aa: CASSSMRQGVEQFF

j_call: TRBJ1-1
clone_size: many
v_call: TRBV10-3
d_call: TRBD1
cdr3_nt: TGTGCCACCCAGGACAGGGGGAGACCTAACACTGAAGCTTTCTTT
cdr3_aa: CATQDRGRPNTEAFF

j_call: TRBJ1-5
clone_size: many
v_call: TRBV5-6
d_call: TRBD1
cdr3_nt: TGTGCCAGCAGCTTCCGGACAGGGGGGAATCAGCCCCAGCATTTT
cdr3_aa: CASSFRTGGNQPQHF

j_call: TRBJ1-1
clone_size: many
v_call: TRBV20-1
d_call: NA
cdr3_nt: TGCAGAGGGCGGGAAGCTTTCTTT
cdr3_aa: CRGREAFF

j_call: TRBJ1-5
clone_size: many
v_call: TRBV11-2
d_call: NA
cdr3_nt: TGTGCCAGCAGCTTAATATCAGGACCCCAGCATTTT
cdr3_aa: CASSLISGPQHF

j_call: TRBJ1-1
clone_size: many
v_call: TRBV25-1
d_call: NA
cdr3_nt: TGTGCCAGCAGTGCCCTGAACACTGAAGCTTTCTTT
cdr3_aa: CASSALNTEAFF

j_call: TRBJ2-1
clone_size: many
v_call: TRBV20-1
d_call: TRBD2
cdr3_nt: TGCAGTGCTAGGGGGGGGACTAGCCCAGACAATGAGCAGTTCTTC
cdr3_aa: CSARGGTSPDNEQFF

j_call: TRBJ2-4
clone_size: NA
v_call: TRBV6-6
d_call: TRBD2
cdr3_nt: TGTGCCAGCAGCCGACTGACTAGCGGTCAAAACATTCAGTACTTC
cdr3_aa: CASSRLTSGQNIQYF

j_call: TRBJ2-7
clone_size: many
v_call: TRBV20-1
d_call: TRBD1
cdr3_nt: TGCAGTGCTAGTTGGGGACAGGGAGCCTACGAGCAGTACTTC
cdr3_aa: CSASWGQGAYEQYF

j_call: TRBJ2-2
clone_size: many
v_call: TRBV29-1
d_call: NA
cdr3_nt: TGCAGCGTTGAAAACACCGGGGAGCTGTTTTTT
cdr3_aa: CSVENTGELFF

j_call: TRBJ2-2
clone_size: many
v_call: TRBV5-1
d_call: TRBD2
cdr3_nt: TGCGCCAGCGGAATAGCGGGGGGCACGAACACCGGGGAGCTGTTTTTT
cdr3_aa: CASGIAGGTNTGELFF

j_call: TRBJ1-2
clone_size: NA
v_call: TRBV19
d_call: TRBD1
cdr3_nt: TGTGCCAGTAGTTCTCCCGAGGGGACAGGGGATGGCTACACCTTC
cdr3_aa: CASSSPEGTGDGYTF

j_call: TRBJ2-3
clone_size: few
v_call: TRBV3-1
d_call: TRBD2
cdr3_nt: TGTGCCAGCAGCGAACCGGGAGGGACCACAGATACGCAGTATTTT
cdr3_aa: CASSEPGGTTDTQYF

j_call: TRBJ2-3
clone_size: many
v_call: TRBV7-7
d_call: TRBD1
cdr3_nt: TGTGCCAGCAGCAAAGGGGGCATTAGCACAGATACGCAGTATTTT
cdr3_aa: CASSKGGISTDTQYF

j_call: TRBJ2-2
clone_size: NA
v_call: TRBV20-1
d_call: NA
cdr3_nt: TGCAGTGCTAGAGGTCTCGCAAACACCGGGGAGCTGTTTTTT
cdr3_aa: CSARGLANTGELFF

j_call: TRBJ1-2
clone_size: many
v_call: TRBV7-9
d_call: TRBD1
cdr3_nt: TGTGCCAGCAGCTTGGTGACAGGGGAGATGGGCTATGGCTACACCTTC
cdr3_aa: CASSLVTGEMGYGYTF

j_call: TRBJ1-1
clone_size: many
v_call: TRBV7-3
d_call: NA
cdr3_nt: TGTGCCAGCAGCTTGGAGGGTAGGAACACTGAAGCTTTCTTT
cdr3_aa: CASSLEGRNTEAFF

j_call: TRBJ2-2
clone_size: many
v_call: TRBV12-3/TRBV12-4
d_call: NA
cdr3_nt: TGTGCCAGCAGTTTGCGGGGTTGGGGGCAGGGCACCGGGGAGCTGTTTTTT
cdr3_aa: CASSLRGWGQGTGELFF

j_call: TRBJ2-7
clone_size: NA
v_call: TRBV7-2
d_call: TRBD1
cdr3_nt: TGTGCCAGCAGCTTCCCAGACAGGGGAAGCAGCTACGAGCAGTACTTC
cdr3_aa: CASSFPDRGSSYEQYF

j_call: TRBJ2-1
clone_size: few
v_call: TRBV7-3
d_call: NA
cdr3_nt: TGTGCCAGCAGCTTGGAAAGGAGCAATGAGCAGTTCTTC
cdr3_aa: CASSLERSNEQFF

j_call: TRBJ1-3
clone_size: few
v_call: TRBV20-1
d_call: NA
cdr3_nt: TGCAGTGCTAGAGATCCTATGGGATATGGAAACACCATATATTTT
cdr3_aa: CSARDPMGYGNTIYF

j_call: TRBJ2-7
clone_size: many
v_call: TRBV14
d_call: TRBD2
cdr3_nt: TGTGCCAGCAGCCGGCAGAGCGGGGGAAACTACGAGCAGTACTTC
cdr3_aa: CASSRQSGGNYEQYF

j_call: TRBJ1-4
clone_size: few
v_call: TRBV11-2
d_call: NA
cdr3_nt: TGTGCCAGCAGCAGAGACAGGCCTAATGAAAAACTGTTTTTT
cdr3_aa: CASSRDRPNEKLFF

j_call: TRBJ1-2
clone_size: NA
v_call: TRBV5-1
d_call: NA
cdr3_nt: TGCGCCAGCAGCTACTCCGGGATAAACTATGGCTACACCTTC
cdr3_aa: CASSYSGINYGYTF

j_call: TRBJ1-6
clone_size: NA
v_call: TRBV9
d_call: NA
cdr3_nt: TGTGCCAGCAGCAGAAGGGACGGGATAAATTCACCCCTCCACTTT
cdr3_aa: CASSRRDGINSPLHF

j_call: TRBJ2-2
clone_size: NA
v_call: TRBV19
d_call: NA
cdr3_nt: TGTGCCAGTAGTGGACAGTCGAACACCGGGGAGCTGTTTTTT
cdr3_aa: CASSGQSNTGELFF

j_call: TRBJ2-1
clone_size: many
v_call: TRBV20-1
d_call: TRBD2
cdr3_nt: TGCAGTGCTAGAGACATCGGGACTAGACGCAATGAGCAGTTCTTC
cdr3_aa: CSARDIGTRRNEQFF